These 25 T cell receptor beta chains were sequenced from one sample in a study of regulatory T cells in long-lasting Graves disease (dated by TCRdb to the early 2020s). Read against the paper, the sample's time point label means: newly diagnosed GD, antithyroid drugs for less than 3 months. RNA was extracted from PBMCs in TRIzol for both TCR sequencing and RNA sequencing. Library generation was performed with multiplex PCR. The sample was run on an Illumina HiSeq 4000. TCR beta libraries were built with iRepertoire HTBI primers and Arm-PCR amplification of CDR3 regions. TCRdb reanalyzed the raw reads on its own, using fastp at Q25 for trimming and MiXCR for clone calling, and kept in-frame beta chains. Entries are consolidated by CDR3 protein sequence, retaining the most common genes and DNA. The sample table contains more than 300,000 distinct CDR3 sequences; only one count was recorded for less than 20% of them. The ten largest clones capture about 24% of the sample.

The input for sequencing was peripheral blood mononuclear cells (PBMCs), taken at new diagnosis, from a patient treated with antithyroid drugs. These receptors were collected from a female donor with Graves disease.

J is TRBJ2-2 and V is TRBV28; 8 bases are a match to TRBD1. The CDR3 is made up of 18 amino acids. Germline-derived CDR1 and CDR2 are MDHEN and SYDVKM. Losses at the gene ends were 5 bases for V and 4 bases for J; bases not matched to a gene: 15. CDR3 nucleotide sequence: TGTGCCAGCAGTCCCCTGACACGGACAGGGAGGAGCACCGGGGAGCTGTTTTTT. Its translation is CASSPLTRTGRSTGELFF.

Note on this clonotype: Given a far larger clone just one base away, this is likely a sequencing read error. The chain is built from TRBV7-9 and TRBJ2-5; D call uncertain. CDR1 is SEHNR, CDR2 FQNEAQ, per germline (reference sequence). This CDR3 is 12 amino acids long. V was pared by 1 base and J by 11 bases, with 11 bases between. This chain's CDR3 is CASSLESNEQYF. The CDR3 DNA follows: TGTGCCAGCAGCTTAGAAAGCAATGAGCAGTACTTC.

Many counts were recorded for this clonotype. This chain connects TRBV6-1 to TRBJ2-7; 9 nucleotides align to TRBD1. Germline loops: CDR1 MNHNS, CDR2 SASEGT. The CDR3 sequence is 13 residues long. The junction had 3 bases not matched to a gene; V was cut back by 8 bases and J by 1 base. The CDR3 region has the DNA TGTGCCAGCGGGACAGGGTCATCCTACGAGCAGTACTTC. It yields the protein CASGTGSSYEQYF.

V gene TRBV5-1 combines with J gene TRBJ1-1; D gene ambiguous. Trimming cost V 0 bases and J 5 bases, with 11 bases left between them. Germline V lookup: CDR1 SGHRS, CDR2 YFSETQ. CDR3 length: 14 residues. Here the CDR3 reads CASSLEVGYTEAFF. CDR3 in DNA: TGCGCCAGCAGCTTGGAAGTAGGGTATACTGAAGCTTTCTTT.

This clonotype was counted many times. J is TRBJ2-1 and V is TRBV27, with 14 bases matching TRBD2. The CDR3 sequence is 19 residues long. J gave up 0 bases and V 6 bases, and 10 bases lay outside the gene matches. The germline CDR1 and CDR2 sequences are MNHEY and SMNVEV (reference sequence). The CDR3 protein is CASSAGTSGSLISYNEQFF. CDR3 bases: TGTGCCAGCAGCGCCGGGACTAGCGGGAGTTTAATCTCCTACAATGAGCAGTTCTTC.

The gene calls are TRBV6-1 and TRBJ2-5, with 8 bases matching TRBD2. CDR1 and CDR2 (germline): MNHNS, SASEGT. There are 14 residues in the CDR3. The V segment lost 6 bases and the J segment 3 bases; nucleotides outside the gene matches: 6. CDR3 in amino acids: CASSRGTREETQYF. The CDR3 nucleotides read TGTGCCAGCAGCCGTGGGACTAGAGAAGAGACCCAGTACTTC.

This clonotype was observed a handful of times. The chain is built from TRBV7-3 and TRBJ2-1, with 8 bases that match TRBD2. The CDR3 runs 13 residues. CDR1 and CDR2 (germline): SGHTA, FQGTGA. V gave up 1 base and J gave up 7 bases; unmatched junction bases: 0. The CDR3 here is CASSLIAGNEQFF. DNA for the CDR3: TGTGCCAGCAGCTTAATAGCGGGGAATGAGCAGTTCTTC.

V is TRBV20-1 and J is TRBJ2-4, with 8 bases fitting TRBD2. The CDR3 is 15 residues long. Germline CDR1 and CDR2: DFQATT and SNEGSKA (reference sequence). J lost 5 bases, V lost 6 bases, and 12 bases had no gene match. The CDR3 DNA sequence: TGCAGTGCGGGCCGTCCGGGACTAGGCCAAAACATTCAGTACTTC. It yields the protein CSAGRPGLGQNIQYF.

This clonotype was observed many times. The rearrangement uses TRBV19 and TRBJ2-4; a possible D gene is TRBD2 (6 bases). The CDR3 loop spans 14 amino acids. Trimming cost V 0 bases and J 4 bases, with 7 bases left between them. Germline V lookup: CDR1 LNHDA, CDR2 SQIVND (reference sequence). DNA for the CDR3: TGTGCCAGTAGTATAGAGGGACTTAAAAACATTCAGTACTTC. Its translation: CASSIEGLKNIQYF.

This clonotype showed up just a few times. This rearrangement joins TRBV19 to TRBJ2-2, with no clear D. Germline V lookup: CDR1 LNHDA, CDR2 SQIVND (reference sequence). Trimming pared 5 bases from V and 4 bases from J, leaving 20 bases between. This CDR3 spans 17 amino acids. The DNA of the CDR3 is TGTGCCAGTAGTTCACCCTGGCTGTTGGGTGCCACCGGGGAGCTGTTTTTT. Residues: CASSSPWLLGATGELFF.

The V gene is TRBV13, the J gene TRBJ2-5; tentatively, D is TRBD1 or TRBD2 (6 bases each). From germline, CDR1 is PRHDT and CDR2 FYEKMQ (reference sequence). CDR3 length equals 16 residues. Trimming removed 2 bases at V and 4 bases at J, with 17 bases between. CDR3 in DNA: TGTGCCAGCAGCTTATTCGGGGGCGCGACGAGAGAGACCCAGTACTTC. Its protein is CASSLFGGATRETQYF.

In its sample, this clonotype was seen many times. DNA of the CDR3: TGTGCCAGCAGCCAAGGAAGCGGGGGGTACCAAGAGACCCAGTACTTC. Protein sequence: CASSQGSGGYQETQYF. The chain uses TRBV3-1 and TRBJ2-5, with 9 nucleotides matching TRBD2. The CDR3 has 16 amino acids. The junction had 3 bases not matched to a gene; V was cut back by 1 base and J by 0 bases. CDR1 LGHDT and CDR2 YNNKEL come from the germline V gene (reference sequence).

This clonotype was picked up many times. In DNA form, the CDR3 reads TGTGCCAGCAGTGAGCCAGGGTTGAACACTGAAGCTTTCTTT. Encoded protein: CASSEPGLNTEAFF. This rearrangement joins TRBV6-1 to TRBJ1-1, with D possibly TRBD1 on 5 matching bases. V was pared by 3 bases and J by 0 bases, with 8 bases between. The CDR3 has 14 amino acids. Germline V CDR1 and CDR2: MNHNS, SASEGT.

For this clonotype: A much larger clone lies one base from this, so it may be a read error. This chain joins TRBV3-1 and TRBJ2-1; no reliable D call. Germline CDR1 and CDR2: LGHDT and YNNKEL (reference sequence). There are 14 residues in the CDR3. The CDR3 loop reads CVSSQAWGNYEQFF. The DNA of the CDR3 is TGTGTCAGCAGCCAAGCTTGGGGTAATTATGAGCAGTTCTTC.

As concerns this clonotype: Just one base apart from a much larger clone, this may be a read error. The chain joins TRBV10-1 to TRBJ2-1; the D call may be TRBD1 or TRBD2 (5 bases each). CDR1 is WNHNN, CDR2 SYGVQD, per germline (reference sequence). There are 13 residues in the CDR3. Trimming left V 4 bases short and J 10 bases short, with 14 bases between. The CDR3 DNA reads as TGCGCCAGCAGTGGGTCGTTTTGGGACGAGCAGTTCTTC. Translating it yields CASSGSFWDEQFF.

This clonotype was counted ten times or more. The chain carries TRBV20-1 and TRBJ2-1, with 9 bases identical to TRBD2. Germline CDR1 is DFQATT and CDR2 is SNEGSKA (reference sequence). CDR3 size: 15 residues. Trimming removed 5 bases from V and 4 bases from J; junction bases left unmatched: 9. This CDR3 reads CSARRGSGGYNEQFF. CDR3 in DNA: TGCAGTGCTCGTAGGGGTAGCGGGGGTTACAATGAGCAGTTCTTC.

This clonotype showed up just a few times. This chain connects TRBV27 to TRBJ1-1, with a tentative D call TRBD1 (5 bases). Between the trimmed V and J ends, which lost 3 bases and 5 bases, there was a span of 13 bases. Per germline, CDR1 MNHEY and CDR2 SMNVEV (reference sequence). There are 14 residues in the CDR3. For the CDR3, the DNA is TGTGCCAGCAGTTTTGAGGGGAGATTGACTGAAGCTTTCTTT. Encoded protein: CASSFEGRLTEAFF.

This clonotype was counted a few times. The chain links TRBV7-9 to TRBJ1-2; 8 bases fit TRBD1. The CDR3 spans 15 residues. Germline V CDR1 and CDR2: SEHNR, FQNEAQ (reference sequence). The ends lost 3 bases at V and 8 bases at J; junction bases unmatched: 11. The CDR3 protein is CASSFAGTGPDGYTF. For the CDR3, the DNA is TGTGCCAGCAGCTTTGCCGGGACAGGACCCGACGGCTACACCTTC.

This clonotype was observed many times. The genes are TRBV20-1 and TRBJ1-5; D gene unclear. V was trimmed by 5 bases and J by 0 bases, leaving 11 bases between them. This CDR3 is 14 amino acids long. Germline CDR1 is DFQATT and CDR2 is SNEGSKA (reference sequence). This chain's CDR3 is CSARFPGSNQPQHF. CDR3 DNA sequence: TGCAGTGCTCGATTTCCGGGTAGCAATCAGCCCCAGCATTTT.

The chain links TRBV12-3 or TRBV12-4 to TRBJ1-5, with D possibly being TRBD1 (6 bases). The CDR3 contains 19 residues. Trimming left V 7 bases short and J 1 base short, with 26 bases between. CDR3 in amino acids: CASTHQRGYGKKSNQPQHF. The CDR3 DNA reads as TGTGCCAGCACCCACCAGAGGGGGTATGGTAAAAAGAGCAATCAGCCCCAGCATTTT.

This clonotype was seen many times. V gene TRBV5-1 combines with J gene TRBJ2-7; the match to TRBD1 covers 11 bases. CDR3 length equals 19 residues. With V trimmed by 4 bases and J by 0 bases, 15 bases remained unmatched. Germline loops: CDR1 SGHRS, CDR2 YFSETQ. In DNA, the CDR3 is TGCGCCAGCAGCGTCGGGACAGGGGGACAACGATTGAGCTCCTACGAGCAGTACTTC. This gives the protein CASSVGTGGQRLSSYEQYF.

The chain joins TRBV7-2 to TRBJ2-1, with no clear D. Germline CDR1 SGHTA, CDR2 FQGNSA. With 2 bases removed from V and 0 bases from J, the gap between germline ends came to 17 bases. The CDR3 is made up of 18 amino acids. CDR3 in amino acids: CASSLSPPTTSSYNEQFF. The CDR3 bases are TGTGCCAGCAGCTTATCCCCGCCGACCACAAGCTCCTACAATGAGCAGTTCTTC.

The V and J genes are TRBV7-2 and TRBJ2-1; tentative D call: TRBD1 (6 bases). The V and J ends lost 5 bases and 8 bases respectively, with 25 bases between them. This CDR3 contains 17 residues. The germline V gene has CDR1 SGHTA and CDR2 FQGNSA. CDR3 amino acids: CASSQGKGTQGIDEQFF. The DNA of the CDR3 is TGTGCCAGCAGCCAGGGGAAGGGGACACAGGGTATAGATGAGCAGTTCTTC.

This clonotype showed up just once. V usage is TRBV4-3 and J usage is TRBJ2-3; D unclear. Trimming removed 0 bases from V and 2 bases from J, with 12 bases in between. The CDR3 covers 16 residues. Germline V CDR1 and CDR2: LGHNA, YSLEER. The CDR3 reads CASSQDIGRTTDTQYF. DNA for the CDR3: TGCGCCAGCAGCCAAGATATAGGCCGAACCACAGATACGCAGTATTTT.

This clonotype has just a few counts. The CDR3: CASSFQGTTYSGANVLTF. The CDR3 DNA reads as TGTGCCAGCAGTTTCCAAGGGACAACCTACTCTGGGGCCAACGTCCTGACTTTC. The V and J genes are TRBV6-5 and TRBJ2-6; a weak D match, TRBD1 (6 bases). The CDR3 is 18 amino acids. Germline lookup yields CDR1 MNHEY and CDR2 SVGAGI. The germline V and J ends were trimmed by 4 bases and 0 bases, with 16 bases remaining between them.